These 5 T cell receptor beta chains originate from one sample sequenced in a study of Tregs in tolerant kidney transplant recipients. Data came from immunoSEQ multiplex PCR; TCRdb stores just in-frame clones and leaves some out. Of more than 90,000 clones listed, approximately 90% were seen once; the top ten hold more than 0.45%. The sample comprised CD4+ T cells from blood. The origin of the receptors is a human donor in good health.

This chain joins TRBV7-2 and TRBJ1-2; a weak D match, TRBD1 (5 bases). CDR1 is SGHTA and CDR2 is FQGNSA in the germline V gene. The CDR3 sequence is 15 residues long. Trimming took 4 bases from V and 4 from J, leaving 16 bases between them. CDR3 bases: TGTGCCAGCAGCTCCGACGCAGGGCCAGGCTATGGCTACACCTTC. Translating it yields CASSSDAGPGYGYTF.

This chain connects TRBV7-9 to TRBJ1-2; D is uncertain. With 2 bases removed from V and 7 bases from J, the gap between germline ends came to 5 bases. This CDR3 is 11 amino acids long. The germline V gene encodes CDR1 SEHNR and CDR2 FQNEAQ (reference sequence). Here the CDR3 reads CASSLSGGYTF. For the CDR3, the DNA is TGTGCCAGCAGCTTATCGGGTGGCTACACCTTC.

The chain employs TRBV5-4 and TRBJ2-5; D unclear. Trimming cost V 4 bases and J 4 bases, with 14 bases left between them. Germline V lookup: CDR1 SGHNT, CDR2 YYREEE (reference sequence). There are 14 residues in the CDR3. Written as DNA, the CDR3 is TGTGCCAGCAGCCCGAAGGTTGGGGTAGAGACCCAGTACTTC. Translating it yields CASSPKVGVETQYF.

CDR3 region: CASSLATQETQYF. Here the CDR3 DNA reads TGCGCCAGCAGCTTGGCCACCCAAGAGACCCAGTACTTC. The gene calls are TRBV5-1 and TRBJ2-5; D is ambiguous. This CDR3 has 13 residues. Per germline, CDR1 SGHRS and CDR2 YFSETQ. V lost 0 bases and J 1 base, leaving 4 bases between the germline ends.

This clone appeared a single time. This chain links TRBV5-1 with TRBJ2-5; TRBD2 matches 10 bases. Germline-derived CDR1 and CDR2 are SGHRS and YFSETQ. CDR3 length equals 16 residues. J gave up 4 bases and V 0 bases, and 6 bases lay outside the gene matches. CDR3 region: CASSLDVAGGGETQYF. In nucleotides, the CDR3 is TGCGCCAGCAGCTTGGATGTAGCGGGAGGTGGAGAGACCCAGTACTTC.